Many counts were recorded for the clone carrying this TCR beta chain. The sample comes from a study of response to subunit inactivated influenza vaccine. TCRdb processed the RT-PCR reads anew with MiXCR; each CDR3 protein has one entry. The sample holds about 540,000 distinct CDR3 sequences, less than 25% seen once. The CDR3 has 17 amino acids. Germline V lookup: CDR1 SGHRS, CDR2 YFSETQ. J lost 7 bases, V lost 4 bases, and 10 bases had no gene match. The sample was also linked to a second study, of T cells expressing NK-cell markers. In that study: TCR beta cDNA was generated via 5'RACE template switching incorporating UMIs.

The chain uses TRBV5-1 and TRBJ2-1; 14 nucleotides match TRBD2. This sequence originates from a man over 45 who received an inactivated influenza vaccine. This specimen was CD4+ T cells sorted from PBMCs, taken approximately 12 days after vaccination. This CDR3 reads CASSLTSGRAFNNEQFF. Written as DNA, the CDR3 is TGCGCCAGCAGCCTGACTAGCGGGAGGGCCTTTAATAATGAGCAGTTCTTC.